This record concerns one TCR beta chain sequence. The observed sequence ends 3 residues before the CDR3 terminus, with the missing tail filled in from the germline J gene. Sequencing was performed with immunoSEQ multiplex PCR; in TCRdb, only in-frame clones are kept and a portion is missing. There are some 52,000 clones in the sample, none observed a single time. The sample is drawn from a study of T cell clonality in common variable immunodeficiency. The CDR3 runs 17 residues. V lost 1 base to trimming and J lost 3 bases; unmatched junction nucleotides: 9. Per germline, CDR1 LNHDA and CDR2 SQIVND (reference sequence).

The chain has TRBV19 and TRBJ1-2; 9 nucleotides align to TRBD1. The sequenced sample consisted of peripheral blood mononuclear cells. This receptor was obtained from a person aged 18-70 years in good health. The CDR3 sequence is CASSIARRDREDYGYTF. CDR3 bases read: TGTGCCAGTAGTATAGCCCGTCGGGACAGGGAGGACTATGGC.